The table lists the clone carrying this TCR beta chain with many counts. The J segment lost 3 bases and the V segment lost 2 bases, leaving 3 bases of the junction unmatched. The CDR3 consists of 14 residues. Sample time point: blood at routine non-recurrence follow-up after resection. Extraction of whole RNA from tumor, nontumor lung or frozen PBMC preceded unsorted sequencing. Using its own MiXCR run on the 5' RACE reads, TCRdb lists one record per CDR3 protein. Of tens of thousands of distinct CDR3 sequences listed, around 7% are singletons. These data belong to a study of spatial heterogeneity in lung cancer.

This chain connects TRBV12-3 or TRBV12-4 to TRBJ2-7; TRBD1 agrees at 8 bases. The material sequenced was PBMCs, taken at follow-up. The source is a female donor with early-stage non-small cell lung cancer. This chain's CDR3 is CASSLIGTGYEQYF. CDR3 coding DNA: TGTGCCAGCAGTTTAATCGGGACAGGCTACGAGCAGTACTTC.